This entry is about one T cell receptor beta chain. The data stem from a study of blood T cell repertoires in COVID-19. On the study more broadly: Sources were T cells, B-cell-depleted T cells, or PBMCs; the material itself was cDNA or gDNA.

The authors' processing: Estimated nucleated cell counts came from reference gene primer amplification. Method: immunoSEQ multiplex PCR; TCRdb's copy keeps in-frame clones and lacks some. That table gives V, J and clone size, and the DNA gave D and trimming. The table has 200,000 to 250,000 clones, about four fifths seen once. The receptor's source is a middle-aged woman with acute COVID-19. Sequenced input: PBMCs or T cells enriched from blood (not recorded which).

CDR3 DNA: TGTGCCAGCAGCTTAGCGCAGGGGGCTGTGACCCAGTACTTC. Translation: CASSLAQGAVTQYF. This chain uses TRBV11-2 with TRBJ2-5; 8 nucleotides line up with TRBD1. There are 14 residues in the CDR3. Germline values: CDR1 SGHAT, CDR2 FQNNGV. V was pared by 1 base and J by 7 bases, with 5 bases of the junction left unmatched.